The 26 T cell receptor beta chains in this list originate from one sample, sequenced in a study of blood T cell repertoires in COVID-19. Produced via immunoSEQ multiplex PCR; TCRdb's table is partial and in-frame only. This sample has about 74,000 clones; roughly 84% occur once, and the top ten carry roughly 28%. The specimen sequenced was peripheral blood. Receptors were obtained from a woman older than 75 with active or convalescent COVID-19.

This clone was found once. The gene calls are TRBV7-8 and TRBJ2-3; TRBD2 matches at 9 bases. V lost 2 bases and J lost 4; bases outside the gene matches: 4. Germline assignment: CDR1 SGHVS and CDR2 FQNEAQ. This CDR3 spans 15 amino acids. The CDR3 DNA sequence: TGTGCCAGCAGCTTACGGGGCGGGGGGGCAGATACGCAGTATTTT. This gives the protein CASSLRGGGADTQYF.

A few counts support this clone. The same CDR3 arises from other DNA sequences in this sample as well. The chain links TRBV30 to TRBJ1-6, with TRBD1 matching 9 bases. V shed 1 base, J shed 8 bases, and the junction held 3 bases outside the gene matches. The CDR3 consists of 14 residues. The germline V gene has CDR1 GTSNPN and CDR2 SVGIG (reference sequence). The CDR3 loop reads CAWSAGQGDSPLHF. The DNA of the CDR3 is TGTGCCTGGAGTGCGGGACAGGGAGATTCACCCCTCCACTTT.

The J gene is TRBJ2-5, the V gene TRBV5-6; D possibly corresponds to TRBD1 (5 bases). Germline V gene sequence: CDR1 SGHDT, CDR2 YYEEEE. CDR3 size: 13 residues. Trimming removed 4 bases at V and 4 bases at J, with 11 bases between. This chain's CDR3 is CASSARVPETQYF. CDR3 DNA: TGTGCCAGCAGCGCCAGGGTGCCAGAGACCCAGTACTTC.

The J gene is TRBJ1-6, the V gene TRBV7-2, with 8 positions matching TRBD1. This CDR3 spans 15 amino acids. The V gene end was trimmed by 5 bases and the J gene end by 6 bases; junction bases not matched to a gene: 6. Per germline, CDR1 SGHTA and CDR2 FQGNSA. The CDR3 bases are TGTGCCAGCAGCCCAGGGGGCAGGACTAATTCACCCCTCCACTTT. Amino acid sequence: CASSPGGRTNSPLHF.

Here the CDR3 reads CASSLYGVSETQYF. For the CDR3, the DNA is TGTGCCAGCAGTTTATACGGGGTTTCGGAGACCCAGTACTTC. The rearrangement joins TRBV27 to TRBJ2-5; possibly TRBD2 for D (5 bases). Germline V gives CDR1 MNHEY, CDR2 SMNVEV (reference sequence). The CDR3 loop spans 14 amino acids. V lost 1 base to trimming and J lost 5 bases, with 11 bases between them.

This clone was found once. The chain recombines TRBV27 with TRBJ1-6; TRBD1 is a possible D gene (5 bases). The length of the CDR3 is 13 residues. Trimming removed 5 bases from V and 7 bases from J, with 9 bases in between. Germline lookup yields CDR1 MNHEY and CDR2 SMNVEV (reference sequence). The CDR3 DNA follows: TGTGCCAGCAGTACTAACAGGAATTCACCCCTCCACTTT. As protein: CASSTNRNSPLHF.

The chain links TRBV7-9 to TRBJ1-2; no reliable D call. The V end was cut by 4 bases, the J end by 8 bases, with 14 bases between. The CDR3 consists of 13 residues. CDR1 is SEHNR and CDR2 is FQNEAQ in the germline V gene (reference sequence). The CDR3 protein is CASSSPGPGGYTF. In nucleotides, the CDR3 is TGTGCCAGCAGCTCCCCCGGCCCCGGGGGCTACACCTTC.

This clone was observed a few times. The chain joins TRBV3-1 (or the pseudogene TRBV3-2) to TRBJ2-6, with D hard to call. V was cut by 2 bases and J by 3 bases, with 2 bases left in between. Germline values: CDR1 LGHDT, CDR2 YNNKEL (reference sequence). CDR3 length: 13 amino acids. CDR3 DNA sequence: TGTGCCAGCAGCCAACTTGGGGCCAACGTCCTGACTTTC. The encoded protein is CASSQLGANVLTF.

The rearrangement links TRBV2 to TRBJ1-2; D possibly corresponds to TRBD1 (6 bases). The CDR3 loop spans 15 amino acids. Deletions cut 6 bases from V and 4 bases from J, with 18 bases between. In germline, CDR1 is SNHLY, CDR2 FYNNEI. CDR3 sequence (DNA): TGTGCCAGCAGGGCAGGGGCGGCCTCGCCCTATGGCTACACCTTC. This gives the protein CASRAGAASPYGYTF.

The chain employs TRBV3-1 (or the pseudogene TRBV3-2) and TRBJ2-7; a weak D match, TRBD2 (5 bases). Trimming left V 2 bases short and J 0 bases short, with 8 bases between. Germline V gene data show CDR1 as LGHDT and CDR2 as YNNKEL (reference sequence). This CDR3 has 14 amino acids. The CDR3 protein is CASSQQRSSYEQYF. CDR3 DNA: TGTGCCAGCAGCCAACAGCGGAGCTCCTACGAGCAGTACTTC.

The V call is TRBV12-3 or TRBV12-4, the J call TRBJ1-5; unclear D gene. V was trimmed by 6 bases and J by 6 bases, leaving 9 bases between them. The CDR3 totals 12 residues. In nucleotides, the CDR3 is TGTGCCAGCAGCGAGAGGTTTCAGCCCCAGCATTTT. As protein: CASSERFQPQHF.

The chain recombines TRBV18 with TRBJ1-1; D not certain. Trimming left V 4 bases short and J 4 bases short, with 16 bases between. Germline assignment: CDR1 KGHSH and CDR2 LQKENI. The CDR3 runs 15 residues. The CDR3 region has the DNA TGTGCCAGCTCACAGGGAGGCGGGGTAGGCACTGAAGCTTTCTTT. Its protein product is CASSQGGGVGTEAFF.

This chain's CDR3 is CATSRVPLGQAGTIYF. Here the CDR3 DNA reads TGTGCCACCAGCAGAGTCCCGCTCGGTCAAGCGGGCACCATATATTTT. The chain joins TRBV15 to TRBJ1-3; D uncertain. Germline CDR1 reads LNHNV; CDR2 reads YYDKDF (reference sequence). V was shortened by 1 base and J by 9 bases, with 19 bases between the two germline ends. The CDR3 covers 16 residues.

This clone occurred once. This chain joins TRBV4-3 and TRBJ2-2, with 10 nucleotides matching TRBD1. CDR3 length: 14 residues. Per germline, CDR1 LGHNA and CDR2 YSLEER. J was trimmed by 14 bases and V by 0 bases; bases with no gene match: 6. The CDR3 loop is CASSQDDRQGALFF. The CDR3 DNA reads as TGCGCCAGCAGCCAAGACGACCGACAGGGGGCTCTGTTTTTT.

This chain connects TRBV4-2 to TRBJ2-3, with 7 positions matching TRBD1. The CDR3 length is 15 residues. Germline V gene sequence: CDR1 LGHNA, CDR2 YNFKEQ. The ends lost 1 base at V and 3 bases at J; junction bases unmatched: 4. The CDR3 DNA is TGTGCCAGCAGCCAAGTGACAGGGTTTACAGATACGCAGTATTTT. This gives the protein CASSQVTGFTDTQYF.

This chain uses TRBV6-5 with TRBJ1-5; TRBD1 matches at 7 bases. The CDR3 consists of 14 residues. The germline CDR1 and CDR2 sequences are MNHEY and SVGAGI. Trimming cost V 6 bases and J 0 bases; bases outside gene matches: 2. The CDR3 sequence is CASRRTGSNQPQHF. DNA of the CDR3: TGTGCCAGCAGGAGGACAGGTAGCAATCAGCCCCAGCATTTT.

The chain is built from TRBV27 and TRBJ2-2; TRBD1 aligns across 7 bases. J gave up 1 base and V 0 bases, and 8 bases lay outside the gene matches. Germline values: CDR1 MNHEY, CDR2 SMNVEV (reference sequence). The CDR3 contains 18 residues. For the CDR3, the DNA is TGTGCCAGCAGTTTATCAGGACACTACAGGGGGAACACCGGGGAGCTGTTTTTT. Protein sequence: CASSLSGHYRGNTGELFF.

Here the CDR3 DNA reads TGCGCCAGCAGCTTGGGATTTAACAGGGTCCACGAGCAGTACTTC. It specifies CASSLGFNRVHEQYF. V usage is TRBV5-1 and J usage is TRBJ2-7, with D perhaps matching TRBD1 (6 bases). Germline V lookup: CDR1 SGHRS, CDR2 YFSETQ. The CDR3 has 15 amino acids. V was clipped by 0 bases and J by 5 bases, with 15 bases between them. Using reference TRBV5-1 and TRBJ2-7 for the parts outside the CDR3, the full variable domain is KAGVTQTPRYLIKTRGQQVTLSCSPISGHRSVSWYQQTPGQGLQFLFEYFSETQRNKGNFPGRFSGRQFSNSRSEMNVSTLELGDSALYLCASSLGFNRVHEQYFGPGTRLTVT.

V gene TRBV9 combines with J gene TRBJ2-5; TRBD2 is a possible D gene (6 bases). CDR1 SGDLS and CDR2 YYNGEE come from the germline V gene. Trimming removed 0 bases at V and 2 bases at J, with 11 bases between. The CDR3 sequence is 15 residues long. CDR3 in DNA: TGTGCCAGCAGCGTAGGCGGGGCCCGTCAAGAGACCCAGTACTTC. The encoded protein is CASSVGGARQETQYF.

This clone has a single count. The chain has TRBV5-6 and TRBJ1-5; 8 positions match TRBD1. The CDR3 totals 13 residues. From germline, CDR1 is SGHDT and CDR2 YYEEEE. The J segment lost 7 bases and the V segment lost 3 bases, leaving 3 bases of the junction unmatched. DNA for the CDR3: TGTGCCAGCAGCTGGGACAGGAGGCAGCCCCAGCATTTT. Protein: CASSWDRRQPQHF.

The genes are TRBV27 and TRBJ2-1; D ambiguous. Germline CDR1 and CDR2: MNHEY and SMNVEV (reference sequence). V dropped 0 bases and J dropped 5 bases, with 5 bases sitting between them. This CDR3 contains 13 residues. The CDR3 bases are TGTGCCAGCAGTTTATCGGCGGACAATGAGCAGTTCTTC. Encoded protein: CASSLSADNEQFF.

The chain recombines TRBV4-1 with TRBJ2-3; 11 bases are a match to TRBD2. V lost 0 bases to trimming and J lost 2 bases; unmatched junction nucleotides: 1. The CDR3 consists of 16 residues. CDR1 and CDR2 from the germline V gene are MGHRA and YSYEKL. The CDR3 reads CASSQETSGNTDTQYF. DNA for the CDR3: TGCGCCAGCAGCCAAGAGACTAGCGGGAACACAGATACGCAGTATTTT.

This chain uses TRBV16 with TRBJ2-3, with D maybe TRBD2 (5 bases). The CDR3 runs to 15 residues. CDR1 is KGHSY, CDR2 FQNENV, per germline. Deletions cut 1 base from V and 0 bases from J, with 8 bases between. The CDR3 loop reads CASSQLGASTDTQYF. The CDR3 DNA sequence: TGTGCCAGCAGCCAATTGGGAGCAAGCACAGATACGCAGTATTTT.

The chain couples TRBV7-2 to TRBJ2-1, with TRBD2 matching 10 bases. V shed 1 base, J shed 5 bases, and the junction held 8 bases outside the gene matches. The CDR3 is 17 amino acids. Germline values: CDR1 SGHTA, CDR2 FQGNSA. CDR3 in amino acids: CASSLGPLSGGNNEQFF. DNA for the CDR3: TGTGCCAGCAGCTTAGGCCCCCTTAGCGGGGGGAACAATGAGCAGTTCTTC.

The gene calls are TRBV5-6 and TRBJ1-3, with D uncertain. Germline V gene data show CDR1 as SGHDT and CDR2 as YYEEEE. V was pared by 0 bases and J by 4 bases, with 11 bases between. The CDR3 covers 15 residues. CDR3 region: CASSLVMEGGNTIYF. The CDR3 DNA follows: TGTGCCAGCAGCTTGGTCATGGAGGGCGGAAACACCATATATTTT.

The V call is TRBV28, the J call TRBJ1-2; 9 nucleotides agree with TRBD1. With 6 bases clipped from V and 5 bases from J, the junction kept 4 bases outside the gene matches. The germline gives CDR1 MDHEN, CDR2 SYDVKM. This CDR3 has 13 residues. CDR3 loop: CASRGQGLYGYTF. The CDR3 nucleotides read TGTGCCAGCAGGGGACAGGGACTTTATGGCTACACCTTC.